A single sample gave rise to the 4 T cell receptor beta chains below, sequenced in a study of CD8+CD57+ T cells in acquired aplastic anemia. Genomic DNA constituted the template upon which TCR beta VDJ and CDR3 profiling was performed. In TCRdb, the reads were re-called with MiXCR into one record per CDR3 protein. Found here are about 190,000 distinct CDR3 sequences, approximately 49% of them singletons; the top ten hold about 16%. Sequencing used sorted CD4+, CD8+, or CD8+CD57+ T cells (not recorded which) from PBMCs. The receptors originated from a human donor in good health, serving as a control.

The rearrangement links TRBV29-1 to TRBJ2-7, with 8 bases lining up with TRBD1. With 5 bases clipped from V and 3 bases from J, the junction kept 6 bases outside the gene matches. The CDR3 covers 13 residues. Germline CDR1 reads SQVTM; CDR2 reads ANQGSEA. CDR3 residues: CSVRTGSRYEQYF. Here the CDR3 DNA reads TGCAGCGTTAGGACAGGGTCGCGCTACGAGCAGTACTTC.

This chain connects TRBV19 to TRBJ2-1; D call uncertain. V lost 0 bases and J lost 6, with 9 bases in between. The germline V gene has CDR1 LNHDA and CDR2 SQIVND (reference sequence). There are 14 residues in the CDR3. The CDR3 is CASSIDPISNEQFF. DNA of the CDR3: TGTGCCAGTAGTATAGACCCTATTAGCAATGAGCAGTTCTTC.

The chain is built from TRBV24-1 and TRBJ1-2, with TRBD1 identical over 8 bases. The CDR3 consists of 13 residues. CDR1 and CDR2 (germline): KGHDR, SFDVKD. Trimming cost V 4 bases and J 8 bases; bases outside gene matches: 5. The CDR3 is CATSEDRVRGYTF. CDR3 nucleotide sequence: TGTGCCACCAGTGAGGACAGGGTGCGGGGCTACACCTTC.

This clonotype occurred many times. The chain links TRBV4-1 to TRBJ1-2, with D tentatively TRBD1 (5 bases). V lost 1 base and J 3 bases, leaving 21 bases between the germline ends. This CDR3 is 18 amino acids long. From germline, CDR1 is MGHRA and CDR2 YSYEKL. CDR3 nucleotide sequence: TGCGCCAGCAGCCAAGGCCTCAGGGCCAGGGTTACGGACTATGGCTACACCTTC. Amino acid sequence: CASSQGLRARVTDYGYTF.